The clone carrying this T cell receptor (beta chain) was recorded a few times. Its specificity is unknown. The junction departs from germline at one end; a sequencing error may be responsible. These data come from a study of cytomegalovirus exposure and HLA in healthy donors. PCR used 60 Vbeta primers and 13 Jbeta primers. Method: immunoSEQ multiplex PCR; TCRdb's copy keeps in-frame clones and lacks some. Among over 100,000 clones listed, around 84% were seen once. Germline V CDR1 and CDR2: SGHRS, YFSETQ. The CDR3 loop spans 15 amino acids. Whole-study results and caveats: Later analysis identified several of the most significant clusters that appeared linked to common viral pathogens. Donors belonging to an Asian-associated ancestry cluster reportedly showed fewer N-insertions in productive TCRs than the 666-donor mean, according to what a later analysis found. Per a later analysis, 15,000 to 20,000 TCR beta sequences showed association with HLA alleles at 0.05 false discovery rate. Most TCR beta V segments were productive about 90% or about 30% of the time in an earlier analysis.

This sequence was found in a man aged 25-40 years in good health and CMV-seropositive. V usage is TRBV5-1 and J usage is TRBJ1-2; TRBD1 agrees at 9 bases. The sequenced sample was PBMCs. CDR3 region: CASSSADRGDVPVAF. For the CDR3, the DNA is TGCGCCAGCAGCTCGGCGGACAGGGGCGATGTCCCCGTCGCCTTC.